Below, 5 T cell receptor beta chains from the same sample are listed, as sequenced in a study of PD-L1 blockade in urothelial cancer. Some clones are missing from TCRdb's copy, which holds only in-frame ones; the method was immunoSEQ multiplex PCR. Of about 82,000 clones listed, over 90% are singletons. Source: PBMCs, taken around atezolizumab (anti-PD-L1) treatment. The receptors come from a man aged 55 to 70 with urothelial cancer.

CDR3 nucleotide sequence: TGTGCCAGCAAGGGACTAGCGCCCGAGCAGTACTTC. Protein sequence: CASKGLAPEQYF. V gene TRBV2 combines with J gene TRBJ2-7; 10 bases match TRBD2. Germline CDR1 SNHLY, CDR2 FYNNEI. The CDR3 is 12 residues long. The J segment lost 6 bases and the V segment lost 7 bases, leaving 3 bases of the junction unmatched.

The chain is built from TRBV6-9 and TRBJ2-6; TRBD1 is a possible D gene (5 bases). The length of the CDR3 is 20 residues. Trimming stripped 6 bases from V and 0 bases from J, with 24 bases between. The germline V gene encodes CDR1 MNHGY and CDR2 SVAAGI. The CDR3 sequence: CASRRPYRQILSSGANVLTF. The CDR3 DNA follows: TGTGCCAGCAGACGACCCTACCGACAGATTCTAAGCTCTGGGGCCAACGTCCTGACTTTC.

The chain employs TRBV6-1 and TRBJ2-3, with D possibly matching TRBD1 (6 bases). V was cut by 11 bases and J by 4 bases, with 13 bases left in between. The germline V gene encodes CDR1 MNHNS and CDR2 SASEGT. This CDR3 region has 12 residues. CDR3 DNA sequence: TGTGCCGCAAGACAGGCTGCAGATACGCAGTATTTT. Translated: CAARQAADTQYF.

This sequence joins TRBV28 and TRBJ2-7; unclear D gene. V was clipped by 7 bases and J by 5 bases, with 15 bases between them. The germline gives CDR1 MDHEN, CDR2 SYDVKM. The CDR3 spans 13 residues. The CDR3 coding sequence is TGTGCCAGCACCCCCATCAGGAACCACGAGCAGTACTTC. This gives the protein CASTPIRNHEQYF.

This clone appeared a single time. The V and J genes are TRBV18 and TRBJ1-3, with D uncertain. The CDR3 is made up of 14 amino acids. V was pared by 5 bases and J by 3 bases, with 11 bases between. Germline assignment: CDR1 KGHSH and CDR2 LQKENI. The DNA for the CDR3 is TGTGCCAGCTCAACCAGAGGGTTTGGAAACACCATATATTTT. Amino acids: CASSTRGFGNTIYF.